These 30 T cell receptor beta chains were all obtained from the same sample, sequenced in a study of blood T cell repertoires in COVID-19 (dated by TCRdb to between 2020 and 2021). Library preparation was by the immunoSEQ multiplex PCR assay. TCRdb carries this immuneACCESS record with in-frame sequences only. Its versions omit some clonotypes, under half of them owing to an unresolved V gene in the studies checked, with the rest unexplained. The sample yields 160,000 or so clones; over 80% were counted once. The ten largest clonotypes hold roughly 13% of the sample. The sequenced sample consisted of peripheral blood. All receptors derive from a man aged 70-80 years who had recovered from COVID-19.

V gene TRBV4-2 combines with J gene TRBJ2-1; 9 positions match TRBD2. V gave up 1 base and J gave up 3 bases; unmatched junction bases: 7. This CDR3 has 17 amino acids. Germline values: CDR1 LGHNA, CDR2 YNFKEQ. DNA for the CDR3: TGTGCCAGCAGCCAAGGGGACTTAGCGGGGGACTACAATGAGCAGTTCTTC. Translating it yields CASSQGDLAGDYNEQFF.

This clone was seen only a few times. The rearrangement joins TRBV14 to TRBJ2-7; 12 bases fit TRBD2. CDR1 is SGHDN, CDR2 FVKESK, per germline. V dropped 4 bases and J dropped 7; count of bases not matched to a gene: 8. The length of the CDR3 is 15 residues. The CDR3 DNA follows: TGTGCCAGCAGCCCACTAGCGGGAGGTCTCGGGGAGCAGTACTTC. As protein: CASSPLAGGLGEQYF. The variable domain in full, completed from reference TRBV14 and TRBJ2-7, reads EAGVTQFPSHSVIEKGQTVTLRCDPISGHDNLYWYRRVMGKEIKFLLHFVKESKQDESGMPNNRFLAERTGGTYSTLKVQPAELEDSGVYFCASSPLAGGLGEQYFGPGTRLTVT.

The CDR3: CASSRGYLYSNQPQHF. The CDR3 DNA is TGTGCCAGCAGCAGAGGGTATCTTTATAGCAATCAGCCCCAGCATTTT. The rearrangement uses TRBV21-1 and TRBJ1-5. TRBV21-1 is termed a pseudogene. The CDR3 runs 16 residues.

The chain links TRBV6-5 to TRBJ1-1; tentative D call: TRBD1 (5 bases). The V end lost 4 bases, the J end lost 5 bases, and 11 bases lay between the germline ends. CDR3 length equals 13 residues. Germline V gene lookup returns CDR1 MNHEY and CDR2 SVGAGI. CDR3 residues: CASSFRDRTEAFF. Written as DNA, the CDR3 is TGTGCCAGCAGTTTCAGGGATCGGACTGAAGCTTTCTTT.

This chain's CDR3 is CASSPLENDEQFF. The CDR3 DNA reads as TGTGCCAGCAGCCCCCTTGAGAATGATGAGCAGTTCTTC. The chain uses TRBV3-1 (or the pseudogene TRBV3-2) and TRBJ2-1, with D unclear. The CDR3 is 13 amino acids. CDR1 and CDR2 from the germline V gene are LGHDT and YNNKEL (reference sequence). V was trimmed by 4 bases and J by 8 bases, leaving 12 bases between them.

V gene TRBV2 combines with J gene TRBJ2-1; 11 bases are shared with TRBD2. The CDR3 has 14 amino acids. Trimming cost V 3 bases and J 6 bases; bases outside gene matches: 1. Germline CDR1 is SNHLY and CDR2 is FYNNEI. The CDR3: CASSELAGGNEQFF. The CDR3 region has the DNA TGTGCCAGCAGTGAGCTAGCGGGAGGCAATGAGCAGTTCTTC.

This clone appeared a few times. V and J are TRBV3-1 (or the pseudogene TRBV3-2) and TRBJ1-1; no reliable D call. This CDR3 region has 14 residues. The ends were cut back, 4 bases at V and 3 bases at J, with 12 bases in the middle. From germline, CDR1 is LGHDT and CDR2 YNNKEL (reference sequence). Here the CDR3 DNA reads TGTGCCAGCAGCCCTACCGCGGGGTACACTGAAGCTTTCTTT. This codes for CASSPTAGYTEAFF.

V and J are TRBV4-2 and TRBJ1-2, with TRBD1 matching over 8 bases. The CDR3 sequence is 13 residues long. The V gene end was trimmed by 0 bases and the J gene end by 7 bases; junction bases not matched to a gene: 1. Germline CDR1 LGHNA, CDR2 YNFKEQ. CDR3 sequence: CASSQDRGPGYTF. CDR3 in DNA: TGTGCCAGCAGCCAAGACAGGGGGCCTGGCTACACCTTC.

This clone has only a few counts. This rearrangement joins TRBV24-1 to TRBJ2-7; no firm D call. V was trimmed by 10 bases and J by 0 bases, leaving 9 bases between them. CDR3 length: 12 amino acids. The V gene's germline CDR1 is KGHDR and CDR2 SFDVKD. The CDR3 spells CATLEDSYEQYF. CDR3 DNA sequence: TGTGCCACTCTAGAGGACTCCTACGAGCAGTACTTC.

This sequence joins TRBV9 and TRBJ2-7; TRBD2 agrees at 10 bases. The germline CDR1 and CDR2 sequences are SGDLS and YYNGEE. The CDR3 consists of 16 residues. Trimming at V came to 3 bases and at J to 4 bases, leaving 10 bases not matched to a gene. In DNA form, the CDR3 reads TGTGCCAGCAGCGCAAACGAAGCGGGAGGGTTTTACGAGCAGTACTTC. Translated: CASSANEAGGFYEQYF.

This chain joins TRBV7-6 and TRBJ2-3, with TRBD2 identical over 9 bases. CDR1 is SGHVS and CDR2 is FNYEAQ in the germline V gene. The J segment lost 1 base and the V segment lost 4 bases, leaving 3 bases of the junction unmatched. There are 15 residues in the CDR3. DNA of the CDR3: TGTGCCAGCAGCTGGTGGACTAGCGGCACAGATACGCAGTATTTT. Amino acid sequence: CASSWWTSGTDTQYF.

The chain couples TRBV6-2 or TRBV6-3 to TRBJ2-6; D possibly corresponds to TRBD1 (5 bases). The V gene's germline CDR1 is MNHEY and CDR2 SVGEGT. The V and J ends lost 2 bases and 0 bases respectively, with 11 bases between them. This CDR3 is 17 amino acids long. CDR3 nucleotide sequence: TGTGCCAGCAGTTACGAAGGGGCAGGCTCTGGGGCCAACGTCCTGACTTTC. Translation: CASSYEGAGSGANVLTF.

This clone showed up just a few times. The chain joins TRBV2 to TRBJ2-3, with a possible D match to TRBD1 (5 bases). Germline CDR1 SNHLY, CDR2 FYNNEI. V lost 5 bases to trimming and J lost 2 bases, with 11 bases between them. The CDR3 spans 14 residues. The CDR3 DNA reads as TGTGCCAGCAGTTTAGGGGCAGTCACAGATACGCAGTATTTT. It codes for CASSLGAVTDTQYF.

The chain carries TRBV6-5 and TRBJ2-1; TRBD2 matches at 8 bases. There are 15 residues in the CDR3. Germline CDR1 reads MNHEY; CDR2 reads SVGAGI. With 8 bases clipped from V and 4 bases from J, the junction kept 10 bases outside the gene matches. The CDR3 DNA reads TGTGCCAGCGGACTATTAGCGGGACCATACAATGAGCAGTTCTTC. Amino acid sequence: CASGLLAGPYNEQFF.

In its sample, this clone was seen a few times. The V call is TRBV6-5, the J call TRBJ2-1; D unclear. This CDR3 spans 11 amino acids. Trimming removed 6 bases from V and 6 bases from J, with 6 bases in between. Germline V gene sequence: CDR1 MNHEY, CDR2 SVGAGI. The CDR3, as DNA: TGTGCCAGCAGGTATTCCAATGAGCAGTTCTTC. It is translated as CASRYSNEQFF.

This clone was observed a handful of times. The chain couples TRBV6-6 to TRBJ2-1, with D perhaps TRBD1 (5 bases). CDR3 length: 15 residues. Germline CDR1 reads MNHNY; CDR2 reads SVGAGI (reference sequence). Trimming left V 5 bases short and J 0 bases short, with 11 bases between. The CDR3 DNA reads as TGTGCCAGCAGTGACAGACAGAGCTCCTACAATGAGCAGTTCTTC. It codes for CASSDRQSSYNEQFF.

The chain uses TRBV24-1 and TRBJ1-2, with 9 nucleotides matching TRBD1. Germline CDR1 and CDR2: KGHDR and SFDVKD. J gave up 8 bases and V 4 bases, and 7 bases lay outside the gene matches. This CDR3 is built from 14 residues. In DNA, the CDR3 is TGTGCCACCAGTGACCTGGGACAGGGAGAAGGCTACACCTTC. Translated: CATSDLGQGEGYTF.

The chain's CDR3 is CATSRDRATDTQYF. CDR3 bases: TGTGCCACCTCCCGGGACAGGGCCACAGATACGCAGTATTTT. The V gene is TRBV9, the J gene TRBJ2-3, with 9 nucleotides matching TRBD1. The V gene end was trimmed by 9 bases and the J gene end by 2 bases; junction bases not matched to a gene: 7. CDR1 is SGDLS, CDR2 YYNGEE, per germline. This CDR3 is built from 14 residues.

This sequence joins TRBV28 and TRBJ1-6; D might be TRBD1 (6 bases). Between the trimmed V and J ends, which lost 6 bases and 9 bases, there was a span of 12 bases. Germline V gene data show CDR1 as MDHEN and CDR2 as SYDVKM. This CDR3 is 13 amino acids long. CDR3 sequence reads: CASRTGLVSPLHF. The CDR3 region has the DNA TGTGCCAGCAGAACAGGGTTGGTTTCACCCCTCCACTTT.

This clone turned up a few times. J is TRBJ1-5 and V is TRBV28; TRBD1 agrees at 7 bases. Per germline, CDR1 MDHEN and CDR2 SYDVKM. The junction had 10 bases not matched to a gene; V was cut back by 5 bases and J by 6 bases. This CDR3 comprises 15 residues. The CDR3 DNA sequence: TGTGCCAGCAGTGCCCCCGGGACAGCGGGTCAGCCCCAGCATTTT. Translation gives CASSAPGTAGQPQHF.

This chain connects TRBV27 to TRBJ2-1, with D unclear. This CDR3 has 12 residues. Germline V gene lookup returns CDR1 MNHEY and CDR2 SMNVEV (reference sequence). Trimming took 0 bases from V and 13 from J, leaving 10 bases between them. In DNA, the CDR3 is TGTGCCAGCAGTTTATCTGGTGAGCTTCAGTTCTTC. It codes for CASSLSGELQFF.

This clone showed up just a few times. The rearrangement joins TRBV5-4 to TRBJ2-5; TRBD2 aligns across 9 bases. V lost 4 bases, J lost 2 bases, and 3 bases stayed unmatched. Germline V gene lookup returns CDR1 SGHNT and CDR2 YYREEE (reference sequence). The CDR3 is 14 amino acids. The CDR3 bases are TGTGCCAGCAGCCCGGGACTAGCTCAAGAGACCCAGTACTTC. This sequence encodes CASSPGLAQETQYF.

The genes are TRBV5-4 and TRBJ1-4; tentative D call: TRBD1 (5 bases). Per the germline V gene, CDR1 is SGHNT and CDR2 is YYREEE (reference sequence). V gave up 3 bases and J gave up 3 bases, with 18 bases separating them. The CDR3 consists of 17 residues. This chain's CDR3 is CASSSLGGGSANEKLFF. The DNA of the CDR3 is TGTGCCAGCAGCTCCTTGGGGGGAGGATCGGCTAATGAAAAACTGTTTTTT.

The chain carries TRBV20-1 and TRBJ1-2, with 7 bases that match TRBD1. J gave up 8 bases and V 6 bases, and 6 bases lay outside the gene matches. The CDR3 contains 11 residues. Germline-derived CDR1 and CDR2 are DFQATT and SNEGSKA (reference sequence). The CDR3 DNA is TGCAGTGCCGAGGGGGCCGTCGGCTACACCTTC. It codes for CSAEGAVGYTF.

V is TRBV25-1 and J is TRBJ2-3; 9 bases are shared with TRBD2. Germline V gives CDR1 MGHDK, CDR2 SYGVNS. The length of the CDR3 is 15 residues. V dropped 3 bases and J dropped 2; count of bases not matched to a gene: 3. The CDR3 spells CASSEAGGPTDTQYF. CDR3 bases: TGTGCCAGCAGTGAGGCGGGAGGGCCCACAGATACGCAGTATTTT.

A single count supports this clone. This chain's CDR3 is CASSAMTGSNTEAFF. CDR3 coding DNA: TGTGCCAGCAGCGCCATGACAGGCTCGAACACTGAAGCTTTCTTT. J is TRBJ1-1 and V is TRBV7-8, with D tentatively TRBD1 (6 bases). This CDR3 is built from 15 residues. The V end was cut by 5 bases, the J end by 1 base, with 14 bases between. Per germline, CDR1 SGHVS and CDR2 FQNEAQ.

The chain has TRBV29-1 and TRBJ1-1; D is possibly TRBD1 (6 bases). The length of the CDR3 is 12 residues. Germline values: CDR1 SQVTM, CDR2 ANQGSEA. V was clipped by 6 bases and J by 7 bases, with 15 bases between them. CDR3 loop: CSVGPTGREAFF. The CDR3 nucleotides read TGCAGCGTCGGACCGACAGGCCGTGAAGCTTTCTTT.

The gene calls are TRBV7-2 and TRBJ2-1; TRBD2 matches 12 bases. This CDR3 spans 19 amino acids. From germline, CDR1 is SGHTA and CDR2 FQGNSA. After removal of 4 bases from V and 9 bases from J, the junction contained 19 bases not matched to a gene. This CDR3 is CASSYALRVLAGGRIEQFF. For the CDR3, the DNA is TGTGCCAGCAGCTACGCCCTCCGGGTCCTAGCGGGAGGGCGTATTGAGCAGTTCTTC.

The V gene is TRBV30, the J gene TRBJ1-5; no firm D call. Germline V gives CDR1 GTSNPN, CDR2 SVGIG (reference sequence). The CDR3 has 14 amino acids. The germline V and J ends were trimmed by 0 bases and 6 bases, with 12 bases remaining between them. The CDR3 nucleotides read TGTGCCTGGAGTGTACCGGGAGGTAGTCAGCCCCAGCATTTT. It specifies CAWSVPGGSQPQHF.

The chain couples TRBV29-1 to TRBJ1-6; D unresolved. CDR3 length: 13 residues. Germline-derived CDR1 and CDR2 are SQVTM and ANQGSEA. V lost 6 bases and J 7 bases, leaving 13 bases between the germline ends. The CDR3 coding sequence is TGCAGCGTACGAATGACTGAAAATTCACCCCTCCACTTT. It specifies CSVRMTENSPLHF.